These 8 T cell receptor beta chains share one sample of origin, sequenced in a study of response to subunit inactivated influenza vaccine. TCRdb redid the calling of the RT-PCR reads with MiXCR, one entry per CDR3 protein. The profile shows more than 700,000 distinct CDR3 sequences, 21% of them singletons. The sequencing used PBMCs from blood, collected approximately 5 days after vaccination. These receptors originate from a man in his fifties who received an inactivated influenza vaccine.

The chain is built from TRBV11-2 and TRBJ2-1, with TRBD2 identical over 11 bases. The CDR3 is made up of 17 amino acids. Germline V gene sequence: CDR1 SGHAT, CDR2 FQNNGV. J was trimmed by 4 bases and V by 6 bases; bases with no gene match: 11. CDR3 sequence (DNA): TGTGCCAGCAGGGAAGATGGGACTAGCGGATTGTACAATGAGCAGTTCTTC. Amino acid sequence: CASREDGTSGLYNEQFF.

The V call is TRBV12-3 or TRBV12-4, the J call TRBJ1-5; D gene ambiguous. V lost 4 bases to trimming and J lost 3 bases, with 13 bases between them. This CDR3 has 15 amino acids. DNA of the CDR3: TGTGCCAGCAGTTCACGTACATACTACAATCAGCCCCAGCATTTT. Protein sequence: CASSSRTYYNQPQHF.

This clonotype has a handful of counts. The chain combines TRBV20-1 with TRBJ1-2, with TRBD1 matching 8 bases. The CDR3 contains 14 residues. The V segment lost 5 bases and the J segment 6 bases; nucleotides outside the gene matches: 11. The germline V gene has CDR1 DFQATT and CDR2 SNEGSKA (reference sequence). The CDR3 region has the DNA TGCAGTGCTCCCCATGGACAGGGAAGGAATGGCTACACCTTC. Translation gives CSAPHGQGRNGYTF.

This clonotype was recorded a few times. V and J are TRBV20-1 and TRBJ2-1; D is perhaps TRBD2 (5 bases). The length of the CDR3 is 15 residues. The V and J ends lost 6 bases and 0 bases respectively, with 15 bases between them. CDR1 DFQATT and CDR2 SNEGSKA come from the germline V gene (reference sequence). The CDR3 DNA sequence: TGCAGTGCACCCCTAGCCCTTAGCTCCTACAATGAGCAGTTCTTC. Protein: CSAPLALSSYNEQFF.

The chain employs TRBV15 and TRBJ2-5; no clear D gene. V was pared by 1 base and J by 4 bases, with 16 bases between. Germline V gives CDR1 LNHNV, CDR2 YYDKDF (reference sequence). The CDR3 contains 16 residues. CDR3 region: CATSRGTWHSLETQYF. The CDR3 region has the DNA TGTGCCACCAGCAGAGGCACCTGGCACAGCTTAGAGACCCAGTACTTC. Complete variable domain (other parts from reference TRBV15 and TRBJ2-5): DAMVIQNPRYQVTQFGKPVTLSCSQTLNHNVMYWYQQKSSQAPKLLFHYYDKDFNNEADTPDNFQSRRPNTSFCFLDIRSPGLGDTAMYLCATSRGTWHSLETQYFGPGTRLLVL.

Only a few counts were recorded for this clonotype. This rearrangement joins TRBV2 to TRBJ2-1; D is unclear. Per germline, CDR1 SNHLY and CDR2 FYNNEI. The CDR3 is 12 residues long. Trimming left V 7 bases short and J 7 bases short, with 11 bases between. CDR3 amino acids: CASNYLMNEQFF. The CDR3 nucleotides are TGTGCCAGCAATTACTTGATGAATGAGCAGTTCTTC.

The chain combines TRBV5-1 with TRBJ2-7, with TRBD1 matching over 10 bases. V was clipped by 4 bases and J by 3 bases; unmatched bases: 10. The CDR3 contains 16 residues. Germline CDR1 is SGHRS and CDR2 is YFSETQ. The CDR3 region is CASSPPGTGVNYEQYF. In DNA, the CDR3 is TGCGCCAGCAGCCCCCCGGGGACAGGGGTCAACTACGAGCAGTACTTC.

This clonotype occurred a few times. J is TRBJ1-1 and V is TRBV18, with D uncertain. This CDR3 is 16 amino acids long. V was trimmed by 4 bases and J by 3 bases, leaving 18 bases between them. Germline lookup yields CDR1 KGHSH and CDR2 LQKENI. The DNA for the CDR3 is TGTGCCAGCTCACACCGGGAGATCGATGCGGACACTGAAGCTTTCTTT. Its translation is CASSHREIDADTEAFF.